The 9 T cell receptor beta chains in this list originate from one sample, sequenced in a study of T cell repertoires in cytomegalovirus infection. TCRdb reprocessed the reads via MiXCR and lists one record per CDR3 protein. The sample shows 200,000 to 300,000 distinct CDR3 sequences, roughly 15% of them seen only once. Sequenced sample: PBMCs. Receptors originate from a human donor in good health (CMV status not recorded). Some clones in this sample may be carry-over from other donors' samples.

The table lists this clonotype with many counts. The chain has TRBV6-1 and TRBJ1-6, with D possibly TRBD1 on 6 matching bases. The ends were cut back, 6 bases at V and 7 bases at J, with 13 bases in the middle. This CDR3 region has 14 residues. In germline, CDR1 is MNHNS, CDR2 SASEGT. The CDR3 region has the DNA TGTGCCAGCAGACCTCGACAGGAGAATTCACCCCTCCACTTT. Protein product: CASRPRQENSPLHF.

This clonotype showed up just a few times. The chain is built from TRBV28 and TRBJ2-1; D remains unclear. This CDR3 comprises 12 residues. The germline V and J ends were trimmed by 8 bases and 2 bases, with 7 bases remaining between them. Looked up from germline, CDR1 is MDHEN and CDR2 is SYDVKM. The CDR3 sequence is CASCSTYNEQFF. The DNA of the CDR3 is TGTGCCAGCTGCAGTACCTACAATGAGCAGTTCTTC.

This clonotype was observed many times. J is TRBJ2-5 and V is TRBV7-2; D not certain. Between the trimmed V and J ends, which lost 4 bases and 1 base, there was a span of 10 bases. The CDR3 covers 14 residues. Germline-derived CDR1 and CDR2 are SGHTA and FQGNSA. The CDR3 DNA reads TGTGCCAGCAGCTCCCTCGGAAGCCAAGAGACCCAGTACTTC. This sequence encodes CASSSLGSQETQYF.

This clonotype was found a few times. The V and J genes are TRBV3-1 and TRBJ1-5; no firm D call. Per germline, CDR1 LGHDT and CDR2 YNNKEL (reference sequence). V gave up 0 bases and J gave up 6 bases, with 6 bases separating them. The CDR3 is 13 residues long. CDR3 DNA: TGTGCCAGCAGCCAAGATCTACGTCAGCCCCAGCATTTT. Translating it yields CASSQDLRQPQHF.

This clonotype has just a few counts. The CDR3 DNA reads TGTGCCATCTCCGGGACTAGGGATGAGAACAATGAGCAGTTCTTC. Its protein is CAISGTRDENNEQFF. The chain couples TRBV28 to TRBJ2-1; 8 positions agree with TRBD2. Germline V gives CDR1 MDHEN, CDR2 SYDVKM. The CDR3 covers 15 residues. Trimming at V came to 10 bases and at J to 5 bases, leaving 13 bases not matched to a gene.

With regard to this clonotype: This may be a read error, as it is one base from a much larger clone. The chain has TRBV7-3 and TRBJ2-3; 13 nucleotides line up with TRBD2. CDR1 is SGHTA and CDR2 is FQGTGA in the germline V gene. V was clipped by 1 base and J by 0 bases; unmatched bases: 7. The CDR3 loop spans 19 amino acids. The CDR3 DNA sequence: TGTGCCAGCAGCTTAAACGGACTAGCGGGGGTTTCAAGCACAGATACGCAGTATTTT. It codes for CASSLNGLAGVSSTDTQYF.

In this sample, this clonotype turned up many times. The rearrangement links TRBV7-8 to TRBJ2-3, with 11 bases that match TRBD2. The length of the CDR3 is 15 residues. CDR1 is SGHVS, CDR2 FQNEAQ, per germline. V lost 1 base and J lost 6; bases outside the gene matches: 3. CDR3 DNA: TGTGCCAGCAGCTTAGTTCCTAGCGGGAGGGATACGCAGTATTTT. Protein sequence: CASSLVPSGRDTQYF.

This clonotype was picked up a small number of times. The V and J genes are TRBV4-2 and TRBJ2-6; D uncertain. Trimming stripped 4 bases from V and 1 base from J, with 17 bases between. Germline V gene lookup returns CDR1 LGHNA and CDR2 YNFKEQ. This CDR3 region has 18 residues. In DNA form, the CDR3 reads TGTGCCAGCAGCCGCTTTGCCTTAACTACATCTGGGGCCAACGTCCTGACTTTC. Translated, it gives CASSRFALTTSGANVLTF.

The gene calls are TRBV20-1 and TRBJ2-2; D not resolved. This CDR3 is 11 amino acids long. Germline V gene sequence: CDR1 DFQATT, CDR2 SNEGSKA (reference sequence). Trimming shortened V by 3 bases and J by 6 bases, and 5 bases separated the two germline ends. The CDR3 DNA is TGCAGTGCTAGGGGTCCCGGGGAGCTGTTTTTT. Amino acid sequence: CSARGPGELFF.